The following is a T cell receptor beta chain sequence with its context. The antigen is unknown. Germline CDR1 reads SGHNT; CDR2 reads YENEEA. V lost 2 bases and J lost 4, with 10 bases in between. There are 14 residues in the CDR3. cDNA synthesis used the whole RNA isolate, giving expressed TCRB sequences. Method: immunoSEQ multiplex PCR; TCRdb's copy keeps in-frame clones and lacks some. Among 680,000 or so clones, roughly a sixth were seen once, and the ten largest hold more than 0.08%. This entry belongs to a study of beta chain features in type 1 diabetes. Points from the study as a whole: Type 1 diabetes patients had fewer VDJ junction insertions and more deletions. Whether HLA type affects TCRB rearrangement stayed undetermined in the present work.

The authors took one heparinised blood draw, averaging about 120 mL, from each donor. This TCR derives from a man between 18 and 35 years old in good health. The chain carries TRBV11-3 and TRBJ2-3; D call uncertain. The sequenced sample was naive CD4+ T cells from blood. The DNA for the CDR3 is TGTGCCAGCAGCTTAAACTCGCCGTCAGATACGCAGTATTTT. Translated: CASSLNSPSDTQYF. Drawing the rest from reference TRBV11-3 and TRBJ2-3, the complete variable domain is EAGVVQSPRYKIIEKKQPVAFWCNPISGHNTLYWYLQNLGQGPELLIRYENEEAVDDSQLPKDRFSAERLKGVDSTLKIQPAELGDSAVYLCASSLNSPSDTQYFGPGTRLTVL.